This T cell receptor beta chain was documented in a study of shared clonotypes between healthy human individuals. Germline V CDR1 and CDR2: MDHEN, SYDVKM. The CDR3 is made up of 12 amino acids. V dropped 3 bases and J dropped 4 bases, with 7 bases sitting between them. Only in-frame clones appear in the TCRdb table, and some are missing; sequencing was by immunoSEQ multiplex PCR. Among 85,000 to 100,000 clones, almost 70% were seen once, and the ten largest hold about half. The table lists this clone with many counts. In the same sample, other DNA sequences code for this CDR3. The chain links TRBV28 to TRBJ2-7; no clear D. The receptor was derived from a man younger than 45 in good health. Sequencing was performed on memory CD8+ T cells sorted from blood. Subset of the sample: CD45RO+ cells pooled with CCR7-negative TemRA cells. DNA for the CDR3: TGTGCCAGCAGTTTGTACGATTACGAGCAGTACTTC. It specifies CASSLYDYEQYF. Looking up the rest from reference TRBV28 and TRBJ2-7 gives the full variable domain: DVKVTQSSRYLVKRTGEKVFLECVQDMDHENMFWYRQDPGLGLRLIYFSYDVKMKEKGDIPEGYSVSREKKERFSLILESASTNQTSMYLCASSLYDYEQYFGPGTRLTVT.